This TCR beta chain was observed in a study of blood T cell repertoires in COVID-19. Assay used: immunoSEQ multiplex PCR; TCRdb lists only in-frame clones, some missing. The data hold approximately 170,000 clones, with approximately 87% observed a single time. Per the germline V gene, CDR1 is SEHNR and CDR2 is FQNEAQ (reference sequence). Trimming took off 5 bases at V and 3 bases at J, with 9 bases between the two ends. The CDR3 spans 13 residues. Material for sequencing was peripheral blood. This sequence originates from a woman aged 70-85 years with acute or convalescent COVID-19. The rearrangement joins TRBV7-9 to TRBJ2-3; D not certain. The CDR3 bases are TGTGCCAGCAGCCGCCCGGGTACAGATACGCAGTATTTT. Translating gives CASSRPGTDTQYF.